A selection of T cell receptor beta chains follows, all from one sample in a study of cytomegalovirus exposure and HLA in healthy donors. The method was immunoSEQ multiplex PCR; TCRdb's version includes in-frame clones alone and lacks a portion of them. The table shows under 100,000 clones, with around 80% occurring only once. Sequences were obtained from PBMCs. These receptor sequences come from a man aged 25 to 40 in good health and CMV-seronegative. Each CDR3 is given with its conserved first and last residue. A D gene is named only where the DNA matches it firmly. Clone size is stated in some rows and not others, as once, few, many or a class when expanded.

j_gene,abundance,d_gene,v_gene,CDR3aa,CDR3nt
TRBJ1-2,NA,NA,TRBV21-1,CASSNTTTGGDGYTF,TGTGCCAGCAGCAACACCACGACAGGGGGCGATGGCTACACCTTC
TRBJ2-3,once,NA,TRBV7-9,CASSSPRPRDTQYF,TGTGCCAGCAGCTCACCCCGACCTAGGGATACGCAGTATTTT
TRBJ2-5,NA,TRBD1,TRBV6-6,CASSLTGRETQYF,TGTGCCAGCAGCCTGACAGGGCGTGAGACCCAGTACTTC
TRBJ2-7,NA,TRBD2,TRBV6-5,CASSVRAGSSYEQYF,TGTGCCAGCAGTGTTCGAGCGGGGTCCTCCTACGAGCAGTACTTC
TRBJ2-5,NA,NA,TRBV7-7,CASLSEGTVACKETQYF,TGTGCTAGCCTCTCCGAGGGTACGGTGGCTTGTAAAGAGACCCAGTACTTC
TRBJ2-7,NA,NA,TRBV30,CAWSPSYREGEQYF,TGTGCCTGGAGTCCAAGCTACAGGGAAGGCGAGCAGTACTTC
TRBJ1-1,NA,NA,TRBV9,CASSSPGVNTEAFF,TGTGCCAGCAGCTCCCCCGGAGTGAACACTGAAGCTTTCTTT
TRBJ2-6,NA,NA,TRBV10-3,CAIRPIQGTPNVLTF,TGTGCCATCAGGCCAATACAGGGTACCCCCAACGTCCTGACTTTC
TRBJ2-2,few,TRBD2,TRBV7-9,CASSLVPGLELFF,TGTGCCAGCAGCTTAGTACCGGGACTAGAGCTGTTTTTT
TRBJ1-3,NA,NA,TRBV7-9,CASRDNSGNTIYF,TGTGCCAGTCGGGACAACTCTGGAAACACCATATATTTT
TRBJ2-5,few,TRBD1,TRBV6-5,CASSRRTGIETQYF,TGTGCCAGCAGTAGACGGACAGGGATAGAGACCCAGTACTTC
TRBJ2-1,NA,TRBD2,TRBV7-2,CASSFGLAGVDEQFF,TGTGCCAGCAGCTTCGGTCTAGCGGGAGTCGATGAGCAGTTCTTC
TRBJ1-4,NA,NA,TRBV11-2,CASSRSPGREGEKLFF,TGTGCCAGCAGCCGATCTCCCGGCCGAGAGGGTGAAAAACTGTTTTTT
TRBJ2-7,NA,TRBD1,TRBV4-2,CASSPQPGQPYEQYF,TGTGCCAGCAGCCCCCAGCCGGGACAGCCGTACGAGCAGTACTTC
TRBJ2-7,NA,NA,TRBV15,CATRSGDYEQYF,TGTGCCACCCGCTCAGGGGACTACGAGCAGTACTTC
TRBJ2-3,NA,TRBD1,TRBV19,CASNRQGPDTQYF,TGTGCCAGCAACCGACAGGGGCCAGATACGCAGTATTTT
TRBJ2-2,NA,TRBD1,TRBV30,CAWRVTGGAGELFF,TGTGCCTGGAGGGTGACAGGGGGGGCCGGGGAGCTGTTTTTT
TRBJ2-4,NA,TRBD2,TRBV7-2,CASKIRIGRENIQYF,TGTGCCAGCAAGATTCGCATCGGGCGGGAGAACATTCAGTACTTC
TRBJ1-1,NA,TRBD1,TRBV30,CAWSVQGGANTEAFF,TGTGCCTGGAGTGTACAGGGGGGGGCGAACACTGAAGCTTTCTTT
TRBJ2-7,NA,NA,TRBV29-1,CSAARGRSYEQYF,TGCAGCGCGGCCAGGGGGAGGTCCTACGAGCAGTACTTC
TRBJ2-5,NA,TRBD2,TRBV29-1,CSVEDLHTGGETQYF,TGCAGCGTTGAAGATCTCCACACCGGGGGGGAGACCCAGTACTTC
TRBJ2-7,NA,TRBD2,TRBV13,CASSYQREGRGEQYF,TGTGCCAGCAGCTACCAGCGGGAGGGCCGGGGCGAGCAGTACTTC
TRBJ1-3,NA,NA,TRBV19,CASGTTDSSGNTIYF,TGTGCCAGCGGTACGACAGATTCTTCTGGAAACACCATATATTTT
TRBJ1-5,NA,NA,TRBV2,CASSLGTSNQPQHF,TGTGCCAGCAGCCTCGGGACTTCAAATCAGCCCCAGCATTTT
TRBJ2-1,few,NA,TRBV27,CATLSGYNEQFF,TGTGCCACCCTAAGCGGGTACAATGAGCAGTTCTTC
TRBJ2-7,NA,NA,TRBV28,CASRPRGYEQYF,TGTGCCAGCAGACCCAGAGGGTACGAGCAGTACTTC
TRBJ1-2,NA,TRBD1,TRBV10-3,CAISERGQGNGYPF,TGTGCCATCAGTGAGAGAGGACAGGGTAATGGCTACCCCTTC
TRBJ2-7,NA,TRBD1,TRBV9,CASSVTGSGYEQYF,TGTGCCAGCAGCGTGACAGGGTCAGGATACGAGCAGTACTTC
TRBJ2-2,NA,TRBD1,TRBV19,CASRRVRTGFNTGELFF,TGTGCCAGTAGGAGGGTTAGGACAGGGTTCAACACCGGGGAGCTGTTTTTT
TRBJ1-2,NA,TRBD1,TRBV18,CASSELDRVNGYTF,TGTGCCAGCTCGGAATTGGACAGGGTAAACGGCTACACCTTC
TRBJ2-3,NA,NA,TRBV7-2,CASSLGAGSDTQYF,TGTGCCAGCAGCCTAGGGGCAGGGTCCGATACGCAGTATTTT
TRBJ1-2,once,NA,TRBV5-4,CASSLDQAYGYTF,TGTGCCAGCAGCTTGGATCAGGCCTATGGCTACACCTTC
TRBJ1-1,NA,NA,TRBV20-1,CSPGRNTEAFF,TGCAGCCCCGGGAGGAACACTGAAGCTTTCTTT
TRBJ2-5,NA,TRBD1,TRBV7-2,CASSGTGVAQYF,TGTGCCAGCAGCGGAACAGGGGTCGCCCAGTACTTC
TRBJ1-1,NA,NA,TRBV5-6,CASSLRGIHTEAFF,TGTGCCAGCAGCTTGCGGGGGATTCACACTGAAGCTTTCTTT
TRBJ2-7,once,TRBD1,TRBV5-1,CASSLQGGSYEQYF,TGCGCCAGCAGCTTACAGGGGGGATCCTACGAGCAGTACTTC
TRBJ1-2,NA,TRBD1,TRBV7-3,CASSPTRQGRGYTF,TGTGCCAGCAGCCCAACAAGACAGGGTCGCGGCTACACCTTC
TRBJ2-5,NA,NA,TRBV18,CASSPPPCFGETQYF,TGTGCCAGCTCACCACCCCCCTGCTTCGGAGAGACCCAGTACTTC
TRBJ2-6,few,NA,TRBV28,CASSFGSRSLPATF,TGTGCCAGCAGTTTCGGGAGCAGGTCCCTCCCTGCGACTTTC
TRBJ2-1,NA,NA,TRBV6-6,CASSLGEYNEQFF,TGTGCCAGCAGCCTAGGGGAATACAATGAGCAGTTCTTC
TRBJ1-1,NA,NA,TRBV7-2,CASSLALGNTEAFF,TGTGCCAGCAGCTTAGCCCTAGGGAACACTGAAGCTTTCTTT